This T cell receptor beta chain was documented in a study of blood T cell repertoires in COVID-19. Cohort allocation depended upon clinical history that participants reported. V shed 4 bases, J shed 4 bases, and the junction held 4 bases outside the gene matches. The germline gives CDR1 KGHDR, CDR2 SFDVKD. The CDR3 runs 16 residues. TCRdb keeps only in-frame clones here, not all; method: immunoSEQ multiplex PCR. The table lists about 140,000 clones, 75% to 90% of them singletons. Sequencing input: PBMCs or T cells enriched from blood (not recorded which). The chain carries TRBV24-1 and TRBJ2-2; 11 bases agree with TRBD2. The receptor's source is a man aged 60 to 75 who had recovered from COVID-19. CDR3 bases: TGTGCCACCAGTGACCGACTAGCGGGAACCACCGGGGAGCTGTTTTTT. Translating it yields CATSDRLAGTTGELFF.